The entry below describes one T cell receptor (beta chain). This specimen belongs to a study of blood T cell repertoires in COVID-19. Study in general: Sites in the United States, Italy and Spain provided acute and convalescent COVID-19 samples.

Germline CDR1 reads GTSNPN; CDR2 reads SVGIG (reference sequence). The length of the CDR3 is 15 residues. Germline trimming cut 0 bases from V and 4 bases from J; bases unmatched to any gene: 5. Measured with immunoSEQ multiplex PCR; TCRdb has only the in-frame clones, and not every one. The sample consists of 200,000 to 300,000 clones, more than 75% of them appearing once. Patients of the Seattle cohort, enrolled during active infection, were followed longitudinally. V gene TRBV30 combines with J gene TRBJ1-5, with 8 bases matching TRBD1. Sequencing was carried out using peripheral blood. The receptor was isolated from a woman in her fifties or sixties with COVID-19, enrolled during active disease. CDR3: CAWSVRDRYNQPQHF. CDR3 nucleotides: TGTGCCTGGAGTGTACGGGACAGGTATAATCAGCCCCAGCATTTT.